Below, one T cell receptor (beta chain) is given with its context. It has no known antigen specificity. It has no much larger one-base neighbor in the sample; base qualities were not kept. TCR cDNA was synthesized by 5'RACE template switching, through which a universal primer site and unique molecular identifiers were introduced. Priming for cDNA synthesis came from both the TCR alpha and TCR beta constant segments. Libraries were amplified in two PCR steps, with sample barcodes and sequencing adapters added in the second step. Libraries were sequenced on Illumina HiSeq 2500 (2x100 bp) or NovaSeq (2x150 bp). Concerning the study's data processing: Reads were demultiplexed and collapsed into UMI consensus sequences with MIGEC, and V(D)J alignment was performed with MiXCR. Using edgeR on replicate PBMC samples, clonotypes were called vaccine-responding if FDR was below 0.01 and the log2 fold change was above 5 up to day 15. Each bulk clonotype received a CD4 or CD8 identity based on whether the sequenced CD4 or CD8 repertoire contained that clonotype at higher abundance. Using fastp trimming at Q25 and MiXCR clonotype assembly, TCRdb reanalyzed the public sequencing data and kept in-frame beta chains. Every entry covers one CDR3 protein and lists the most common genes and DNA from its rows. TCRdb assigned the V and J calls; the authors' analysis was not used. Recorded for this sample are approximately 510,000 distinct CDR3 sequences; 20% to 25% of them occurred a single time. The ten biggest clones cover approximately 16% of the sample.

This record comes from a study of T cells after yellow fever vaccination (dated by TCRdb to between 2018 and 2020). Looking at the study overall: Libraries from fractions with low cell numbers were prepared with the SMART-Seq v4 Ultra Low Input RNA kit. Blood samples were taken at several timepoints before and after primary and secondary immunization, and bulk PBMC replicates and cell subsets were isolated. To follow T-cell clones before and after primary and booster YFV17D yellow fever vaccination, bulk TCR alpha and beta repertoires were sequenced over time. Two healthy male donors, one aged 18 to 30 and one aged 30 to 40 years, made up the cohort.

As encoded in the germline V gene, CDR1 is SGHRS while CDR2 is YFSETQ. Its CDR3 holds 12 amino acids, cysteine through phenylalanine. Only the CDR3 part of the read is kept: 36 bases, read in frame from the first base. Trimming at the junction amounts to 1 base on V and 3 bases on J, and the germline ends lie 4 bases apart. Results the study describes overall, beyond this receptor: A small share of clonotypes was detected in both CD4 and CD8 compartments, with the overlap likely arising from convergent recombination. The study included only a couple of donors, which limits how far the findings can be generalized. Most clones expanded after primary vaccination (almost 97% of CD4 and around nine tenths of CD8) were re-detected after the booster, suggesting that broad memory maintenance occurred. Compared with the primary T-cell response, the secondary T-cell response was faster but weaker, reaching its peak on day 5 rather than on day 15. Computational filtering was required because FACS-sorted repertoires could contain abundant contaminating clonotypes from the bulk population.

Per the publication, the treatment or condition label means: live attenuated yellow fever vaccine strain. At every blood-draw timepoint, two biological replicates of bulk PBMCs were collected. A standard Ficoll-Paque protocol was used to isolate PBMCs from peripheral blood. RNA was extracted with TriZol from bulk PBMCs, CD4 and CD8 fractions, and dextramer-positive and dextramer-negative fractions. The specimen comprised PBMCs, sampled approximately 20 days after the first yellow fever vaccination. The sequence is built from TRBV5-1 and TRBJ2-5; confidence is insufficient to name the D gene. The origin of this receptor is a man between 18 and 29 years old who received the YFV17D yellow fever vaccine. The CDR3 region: CASSLYEETQYF. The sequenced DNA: TGCGCCAGCAGCTTGTATGAAGAGACCCAGTACTTC.